The T cell receptor beta chain under discussion was sequenced for a study of shared clonotypes between healthy human individuals. Study summary: Per-donor plates numbered three CD4 naive, three CD4 memory, two CD8 naive and one CD8 memory. Overall study results and limits: Represented diversity (both genetic and exposure-history) was limited by the small number of donors. Generation probabilities were higher for clonotypes shared across all four sorted-subset donors than for unshared ones. Across subsets, estimated richness was generally greater for naive than for memory populations.

Concerning this clone itself: Its antigen is undetermined.

Measured with immunoSEQ multiplex PCR; TCRdb has only the in-frame clones, and not every one. The top ten hold 0.35% to 0.45% of the sample, which has 2 million to 3 million clones, approximately 93% seen once. The sample was naive CD4+ T cells from PBMCs. As for subset: CD45RA+ positively selected. The TCR originated in a man aged 18-30 years in good health. Some clones in this sample may be carry-over from other donors' samples.

This CDR3 reads CASSLGGSGPNEQFF. The CDR3 DNA reads as TGTGCCAGCAGTTTGGGGGGGAGCGGTCCCAATGAGCAGTTCTTC. The chain recombines TRBV28 with TRBJ2-1; 7 bases line up with TRBD2. CDR1 MDHEN and CDR2 SYDVKM come from the germline V gene. The CDR3 loop spans 15 amino acids. J gave up 6 bases and V 3 bases, and 8 bases lay outside the gene matches.